Shown below are 8 T cell receptor beta chains from a single sample sequenced in a study of blood T cell repertoires in COVID-19. Assay: immunoSEQ multiplex PCR; the TCRdb copy retains only in-frame clones and omits some. Of around 93,000 clones listed, about 92% were seen once; the top ten hold 6.5% to 8%. Sequencing was carried out using peripheral blood. The receptors derive from a man younger than 30 with COVID-19, enrolled during active disease.

V and J are TRBV7-8 and TRBJ2-7; 9 bases map to TRBD2. J was trimmed by 5 bases and V by 3 bases; bases with no gene match: 8. The CDR3 consists of 15 residues. Germline V gives CDR1 SGHVS, CDR2 FQNEAQ. CDR3 nucleotide sequence: TGTGCCAGCAGCTTGGTAACTAGCGGGTACCACGAGCAGTACTTC. This codes for CASSLVTSGYHEQYF.

The rearrangement joins TRBV28 to TRBJ1-2; no clear D. Germline V CDR1 and CDR2: MDHEN, SYDVKM. Between the trimmed V and J ends, which lost 7 bases and 8 bases, there was a span of 14 bases. The CDR3 is 12 amino acids. For the CDR3, the DNA is TGTGCCAGCACTCACAGTTCTGGCGGCTACACCTTC. Its translation: CASTHSSGGYTF.

The chain links TRBV7-2 to TRBJ2-5; 7 positions agree with TRBD1. The V segment lost 5 bases and the J segment 5 bases; nucleotides outside the gene matches: 8. Germline V lookup: CDR1 SGHTA, CDR2 FQGNSA. The CDR3 has 14 residues. This chain's CDR3 is CASSPTGRGETQYF. DNA for the CDR3: TGTGCCAGCAGCCCCACGGGCAGGGGGGAGACCCAGTACTTC.

V is TRBV2 and J is TRBJ1-1, with D perhaps matching TRBD1 (6 bases). V dropped 8 bases and J dropped 5 bases, with 24 bases sitting between them. This CDR3 region has 16 residues. Germline V gene data show CDR1 as SNHLY and CDR2 as FYNNEI. CDR3: CASPLREGGGGTEAFF. CDR3 coding DNA: TGTGCCAGCCCCCTGCGGGAGGGGGGTGGAGGGACTGAAGCTTTCTTT.

The chain combines TRBV6-5 with TRBJ2-3; the match to TRBD2 covers 10 bases. This CDR3 is 15 amino acids long. In germline, CDR1 is MNHEY, CDR2 SVGAGI. V shed 5 bases, J shed 4 bases, and the junction held 6 bases outside the gene matches. Here the CDR3 reads CASSRAGGPADTQYF. The CDR3 nucleotides read TGTGCCAGCAGTCGAGCGGGAGGGCCGGCAGATACGCAGTATTTT.

CDR3 in DNA: TGTGCCAGCACCCAAGGGGTAGGGACTTACGAGCAGTACTTC. It specifies CASTQGVGTYEQYF. The chain is built from TRBV11-2 and TRBJ2-7, with D possibly matching TRBD2 (6 bases). The CDR3 is 14 amino acids. Germline V gene data show CDR1 as SGHAT and CDR2 as FQNNGV. Trimming cost V 7 bases and J 4 bases, with 17 bases left between them.

The V call is TRBV19, the J call TRBJ1-1; D call uncertain. This CDR3 is 11 amino acids long. Germline-derived CDR1 and CDR2 are LNHDA and SQIVND (reference sequence). V was shortened by 1 base and J by 8 bases, with 5 bases between the two germline ends. The CDR3 reads CASSIAREAFF. The CDR3 DNA reads TGTGCCAGTAGTATAGCTCGGGAAGCTTTCTTT.

The chain joins TRBV7-6 to TRBJ1-6; TRBD1 aligns across 9 bases. The CDR3 covers 20 residues. V trimming: 0 bases; J trimming: 5 bases; junction bases outside the gene matches: 14. The germline CDR1 and CDR2 sequences are SGHVS and FNYEAQ. The CDR3 loop is CASSLALRQGGSPNNSPLHF. The CDR3 DNA is TGTGCCAGCAGCTTAGCACTGCGACAGGGGGGTTCCCCTAATAATTCACCCCTCCACTTT.